A selection of T cell receptor beta chains follows, all from one sample in a study of T cells in Graves' hyperthyroidism and ophthalmopathy. A single record per CDR3 protein comes from TCRdb applying MiXCR to the multiplex PCR reads. This table holds about 710,000 distinct CDR3 sequences, 16% found once. The sequenced sample was blood. These receptors originate from a man aged 18 to 30 with Graves' hyperthyroidism. CDR3s include the opening cysteine and the closing phenylalanine or tryptophan.

TRBJ1-1 | TRBV12-3/TRBV12-4 | CASSFWLVQTPNTEAFF
TRBJ2-7 | TRBV20-1 | CSARAGHWYEQYF
TRBJ2-7 | TRBV29-1 | CSAMSGRDEDERDYEQYF
TRBJ1-2 | TRBV9 | CASSPDGNRGVGYTF
TRBJ2-1 | TRBV30 | CAWAVVRDEQFF
TRBJ2-2 | TRBV2 | CASSASGLAGVDGELFF
TRBJ1-4 | TRBV18 | CASSPRQDNEKLFF
TRBJ2-7 | TRBV4-3 | CASSQVAGGGEQYF
TRBJ1-1 | TRBV25-1 | CASSELYRTGCNTEAFF
TRBJ2-1 | TRBV28 | CATQFRATGEDEQFF
TRBJ1-2 | TRBV19 | CASSGTGRGGYTF
TRBJ2-2 | TRBV9 | CASSERGEPGELFF
TRBJ2-5 | TRBV12-3/TRBV12-4 | CASTYRDGTQYF
TRBJ1-2 | TRBV19 | CASSSWDPNYGYTF
TRBJ1-1 | TRBV29-1 | CSVEGGMAEAFF
TRBJ1-3 | TRBV12-3/TRBV12-4 | CASSPDSFGNTIYF
TRBJ2-1 | TRBV12-5 | CASGNQVEFRDRPNNEQFF
TRBJ2-1 | TRBV10-3 | CAISPIAGDLNEQFF
TRBJ1-5 | TRBV30 | CAWSLGTHSNQPQHF
TRBJ2-3 | TRBV14 | CASSLPSGGSADTQYF
TRBJ2-6 | TRBV27 | CASSTGLSGANVLTF
TRBJ1-5 | TRBV28 | CASSIYPGVAGGTQHF
TRBJ1-4 | TRBV24-1 | CATSRQPYNEKLFF
TRBJ2-1 | TRBV9 | CASSGGGGAYNEQFF
TRBJ2-1 | TRBV6-4 | CASSDVRGHLIEQFF
TRBJ2-1 | TRBV2 | CASKLTSGSYNEQFF
TRBJ2-2 | TRBV9 | CASSHTGIGELFF
TRBJ2-1 | TRBV6-5 | CASSYSTSSEQFF
TRBJ2-1 | TRBV7-9 | CASSPAMGGSSYNEQFF
TRBJ2-5 | TRBV6-2/TRBV6-3 | CASSQMTLAGAQYF
TRBJ1-5 | TRBV18 | CASSYTGTGANQPQHF
TRBJ1-2 | TRBV3-1 | CATGRGGYGYTF
TRBJ2-3 | TRBV7-9 | CASSWGGRTDTQYF
TRBJ2-7 | TRBV29-1 | CSVENAAGGEQYF
TRBJ2-3 | TRBV9 | CASSVVGWGSSTDTQYF
TRBJ1-1 | TRBV10-1 | CASSTPGNTEAFF
TRBJ2-1 | TRBV20-1 | CSARGPSGRSNEQFF
TRBJ1-4 | TRBV16 | CASSQLGGTNEKLFF
TRBJ2-3 | TRBV7-3 | CASSETSGGTDTQYF
TRBJ2-4 | TRBV3-1 | CASSQGLAGVSFPYF
TRBJ2-3 | TRBV27 | CASSLTAGGGDTQYF
TRBJ2-1 | TRBV28 | CASSSGTSYNEQFF
TRBJ2-1 | TRBV28 | CASLRLSGGSYNEQFF
TRBJ2-7 | TRBV7-9 | CASSLGGFAEQYF
TRBJ2-7 | TRBV27 | CASSKGLAGVTYEQYF
TRBJ1-2 | TRBV20-1 | CSAREWIRQAPYGYTF
TRBJ2-3 | TRBV7-2 | CASSLNRGSTDTQYF
TRBJ2-3 | TRBV14 | CASSQRFGSGKRTDTQYF
TRBJ1-4 | TRBV6-1 | CASSGIRGENEKLFF
TRBJ1-5 | TRBV7-8 | CASSSLFGSNQPQHF
TRBJ2-1 | TRBV6-6 | CASSYSMRGGDEQFF
TRBJ2-1 | TRBV30 | CAWSLLADNEQFF
TRBJ2-7 | TRBV7-9 | CASSLVAYEQYF
TRBJ2-3 | TRBV4-2 | CASSQVTTGSTDTQYF
TRBJ1-1 | TRBV30 | CAWSPTGGTNDEAFF